The sequence of this T cell receptor beta chain was determined in a study of beta chain features in type 1 diabetes. Study-wide findings and caveats: A cDNA-based sequencing approach could over-represent cells with high TCR expression. TCRB CDR3s were moderately but significantly shorter in Type 1 diabetes patients in all four CD4+ subsets.

As every portion of the isolated RNA was reverse transcribed, the sequencing read expressed TCRB transcripts. Clones were sequenced by immunoSEQ multiplex PCR, and TCRdb holds only the in-frame ones, with some missing. The profile shows under 200,000 clones, approximately 9% of them singletons. This clone has more than one count but fewer than ten. Its antigen remains unknown. CDR3 length equals 18 residues. V gave up 6 bases and J gave up 0 bases, with 24 bases separating them. Germline V lookup: CDR1 LNHDA, CDR2 SQIVND (reference sequence). The gene calls are TRBV19 and TRBJ2-7, with D possibly being TRBD2 (6 bases). The sequence derives from a woman in her late teens or twenties with type 1 diabetes. Sequenced sample: central memory CD4+ T cells from blood. The CDR3 sequence: CASRRRAEGRESSYEQYF. The CDR3 nucleotides are TGTGCCAGTAGGCGACGGGCCGAAGGGCGGGAAAGCTCCTACGAGCAGTACTTC.